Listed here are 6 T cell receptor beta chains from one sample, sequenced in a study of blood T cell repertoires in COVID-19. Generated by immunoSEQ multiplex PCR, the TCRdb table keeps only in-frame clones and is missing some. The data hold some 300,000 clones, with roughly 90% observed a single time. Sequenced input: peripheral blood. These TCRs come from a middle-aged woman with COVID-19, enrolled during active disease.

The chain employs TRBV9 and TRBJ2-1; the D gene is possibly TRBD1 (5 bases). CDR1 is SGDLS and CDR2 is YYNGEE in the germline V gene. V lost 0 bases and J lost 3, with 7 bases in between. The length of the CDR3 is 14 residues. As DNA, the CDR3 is TGTGCCAGCAGCGTAGTGGGGCGCTACAATGAGCAGTTCTTC. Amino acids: CASSVVGRYNEQFF.

The CDR3 here is CASSRQGVPQAFF. The CDR3 nucleotides read TGTGCCAGCAGTCGACAGGGGGTACCGCAAGCTTTCTTT. V usage is TRBV7-2 and J usage is TRBJ1-1; TRBD1 matches 9 bases. V lost 6 bases, J lost 9 bases, and 8 bases stayed unmatched. Germline CDR1 is SGHTA and CDR2 is FQGNSA. The CDR3 covers 13 residues.

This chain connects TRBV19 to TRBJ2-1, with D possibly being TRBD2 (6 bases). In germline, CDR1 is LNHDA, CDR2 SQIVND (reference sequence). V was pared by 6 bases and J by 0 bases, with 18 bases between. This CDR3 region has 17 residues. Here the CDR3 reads CASSLTSIPSSYNEQFF. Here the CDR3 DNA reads TGTGCCAGTAGCCTCACTAGCATACCGAGCTCCTACAATGAGCAGTTCTTC.

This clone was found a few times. The CDR3 DNA sequence: TGTGCCAGCAGCATAGGCGGGACGAACACTGAAGCTTTCTTT. This encodes CASSIGGTNTEAFF. V and J are TRBV28 and TRBJ1-1; tentatively, D is TRBD1 (5 bases). V was cut by 6 bases and J by 1 base, with 12 bases left in between. Looked up from germline, CDR1 is MDHEN and CDR2 is SYDVKM. CDR3 size: 14 residues.

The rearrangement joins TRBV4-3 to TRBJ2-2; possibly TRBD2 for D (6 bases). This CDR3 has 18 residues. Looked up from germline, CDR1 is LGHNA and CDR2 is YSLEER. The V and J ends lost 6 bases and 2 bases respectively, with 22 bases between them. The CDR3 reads CASSLERAGRINTGELFF. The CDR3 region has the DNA TGCGCCAGCAGTCTCGAGAGGGCAGGGAGGATAAACACCGGGGAGCTGTTTTTT.

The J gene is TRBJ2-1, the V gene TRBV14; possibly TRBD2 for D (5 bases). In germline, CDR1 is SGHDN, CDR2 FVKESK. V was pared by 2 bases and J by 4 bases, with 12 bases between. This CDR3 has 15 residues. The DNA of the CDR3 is TGTGCCAGCAGCCAAAACGGGAACCAATACAATGAGCAGTTCTTC. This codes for CASSQNGNQYNEQFF. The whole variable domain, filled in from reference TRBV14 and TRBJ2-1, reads EAGVTQFPSHSVIEKGQTVTLRCDPISGHDNLYWYRRVMGKEIKFLLHFVKESKQDESGMPNNRFLAERTGGTYSTLKVQPAELEDSGVYFCASSQNGNQYNEQFFGPGTRLTVL.